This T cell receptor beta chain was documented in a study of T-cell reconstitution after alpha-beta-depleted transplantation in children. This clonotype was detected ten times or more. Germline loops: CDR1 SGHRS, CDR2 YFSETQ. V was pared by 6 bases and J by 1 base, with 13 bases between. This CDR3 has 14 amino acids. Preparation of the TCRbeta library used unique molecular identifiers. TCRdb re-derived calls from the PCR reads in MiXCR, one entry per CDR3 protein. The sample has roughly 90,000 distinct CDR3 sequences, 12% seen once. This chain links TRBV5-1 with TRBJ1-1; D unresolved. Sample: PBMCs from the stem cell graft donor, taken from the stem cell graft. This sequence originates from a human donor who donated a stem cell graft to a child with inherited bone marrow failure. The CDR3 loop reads CASKNSGTNTEAFF. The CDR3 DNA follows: TGCGCCAGCAAAAACAGCGGAACGAACACTGAAGCTTTCTTT.